The rows below give T cell receptor beta chains drawn from one sample of a study of regulatory T cells in long-lasting Graves disease. Each CDR3 protein gets one entry after TCRdb re-called the multiplex PCR reads with MiXCR. The sample carries about 470,000 distinct CDR3 sequences, around 21% recorded once. The source was peripheral blood mononuclear cells (PBMCs), collected when the disease was refractory, from a patient treated with antithyroid drugs. The receptors come from a female donor with Graves disease. The CDR3 runs from the conserved cysteine through the conserved F or W. The D gene is left open where the match is weak. Expanded clones get a size class; other rows say once, few or many, or leave the size out.

d_gene,j_gene,v_gene,abundance,CDR3nt,CDR3aa
-,TRBJ2-5,TRBV11-3,many,TGTGCCAGCAGCTTAGGGATCGTCGGGCCAGGGTCGTGGAAGCGAGAGACCCAGTACTTC,CASSLGIVGPGSWKRETQYF
-,TRBJ1-1,TRBV29-1,-,TGCAGCGTTGCTGGGCCCGACCTACCGAGAGATAACACTGAAGCTTTCTTT,CSVAGPDLPRDNTEAFF
-,TRBJ1-2,TRBV7-2,many,TGTGCCAGCAGCGGAAGGGTCGGGACGTCTAACTATGGCTACACCTTC,CASSGRVGTSNYGYTF
-,TRBJ2-7,TRBV4-1,-,TGCGCCAGCAGCCAGGGGTTCGCGGGGTACGAGCAGTACTTC,CASSQGFAGYEQYF
TRBD1,TRBJ1-2,TRBV5-4,many,TGTGCCAGCAGCCGGTCCGGACAGGGGGACTATGGCTACACCTTC,CASSRSGQGDYGYTF
-,TRBJ2-2,TRBV13,-,TGTGCCAGCAGCTTTACAGGGAAAACCGGGGAGCTGGTTTTT,CASSFTGKTGELVF
TRBD2,TRBJ2-2,TRBV4-3,few,TGCGCCAGCAGCCAAGCCAGAACCGGGACTAGCTATAACACCGGGGAGCTGTTTTTT,CASSQARTGTSYNTGELFF
-,TRBJ2-5,TRBV18,many,TGTGCCAGCTCACCGGCGGTGGTTACGGAGACCCAGTACTTC,CASSPAVVTETQYF
-,TRBJ2-5,TRBV2,many,TGTGCCAGCAGTGAGTCTTGGGACCGCGGGACCCAGTACTTC,CASSESWDRGTQYF
TRBD2,TRBJ2-2,TRBV12-3/TRBV12-4,few,TGTGCCAGCAGTACTCCGCCGGGACTAGCGGACCTGATTTACGCCGGGGAGCTGTTTTTT,CASSTPPGLADLIYAGELFF
TRBD2,TRBJ2-3,TRBV11-1,-,TGTGCCAGCAGTCCCGGGACTAGCGGAGATAGCACAGATACGCAGTATTTT,CASSPGTSGDSTDTQYF
TRBD2,TRBJ2-7,TRBV4-1,-,TGCGCCAGCAGCCAACTGACTAGCGGGAGGGTCGAGCAGTACTTC,CASSQLTSGRVEQYF
TRBD1,TRBJ1-2,TRBV2,many,TGTGCCAGCAGCTTGACAGGGGGCAGCTATGGCTACACCTTC,CASSLTGGSYGYTF
-,TRBJ2-7,TRBV2,many,TGTGCCAGCACCGAGGGCAGGTCCTACGAGCAGTACTTC,CASTEGRSYEQYF
-,TRBJ2-5,TRBV20-1,-,TGCAGTGCTAGTTATTTGGGAGCAGCTCCCCAAGAGACCCAGTACTTC,CSASYLGAAPQETQYF
-,TRBJ1-2,TRBV24-1,many,TGTGCCACCAGACGGGACACGGCCTATGGCTACACCTTC,CATRRDTAYGYTF
-,TRBJ1-2,TRBV5-6,few,TGTGCCAGCAGTCCCCGAGCCCAGGGAATTTATCGGTATGGCTACACCTTC,CASSPRAQGIYRYGYTF
-,TRBJ2-5,TRBV30,-,TGTGCCCGGAGTGTAAGAGGACAGAAAGAGACCCAGTACTTC,CARSVRGQKETQYF
TRBD2,TRBJ2-7,TRBV10-3,-,TGTGCCACCACTCCTTCCGGGAGGGCCGCGTACGGGCAGTACTTC,CATTPSGRAAYGQYF
-,TRBJ1-2,TRBV12-3/TRBV12-4,many,TGTGCCAGCAGTTTAAGGCGAAGCTATGGCTACACCTTC,CASSLRRSYGYTF
-,TRBJ1-1,TRBV3-1,many,TGTGCCAGCAGCCAGGTTAGTGGCAACACTGAAGCTTTCTTT,CASSQVSGNTEAFF
-,TRBJ1-4,TRBV4-1,-,TGCGCCAGCAGCCAAATGTATGCAGCGAATGAAAAACTGTTTTTT,CASSQMYAANEKLFF
-,TRBJ2-5,TRBV4-1,few,TGCGCCAGCAGCTCCCGCCGGCTAGCACAAGAGACCCAGTACTTC,CASSSRRLAQETQYF
TRBD2,TRBJ2-5,TRBV9,few,TGTGCCAGCAGCGTAGGAAGACTAGCTGAGACCCAGTACTTC,CASSVGRLAETQYF
TRBD1,TRBJ2-7,TRBV10-3,many,TGTGCCACCACCGGACAGGGCCCCTACGAGCAGTACTTC,CATTGQGPYEQYF
TRBD1,TRBJ2-3,TRBV12-3/TRBV12-4,few,TGTGCCAGCACACCTTCAGGGGGACAGGAGCTAGATACGCAGTATTTT,CASTPSGGQELDTQYF
TRBD2,TRBJ2-7,TRBV3-1,-,TGTGCCAGCAGCCAAGTACCCCCGGATGCGGGAGGTGAGGAGCAGTACTTC,CASSQVPPDAGGEEQYF
-,TRBJ1-5,TRBV6-1,-,TGTGCCAGCAGTAGTATCGGCAGCCCACCAACCACTTGGGTTCAGCCCCAGCATTTT,CASSSIGSPPTTWVQPQHF
-,TRBJ2-5,TRBV29-1,many,TGCAGCGTTGAAGATCATAGGGAAGAGACCCAGTACTTC,CSVEDHREETQYF
-,TRBJ2-2,TRBV4-1,few,TGCGCCAGCAGCCAAGCTGGACACAACACCGGGGAGCTGTTTTTT,CASSQAGHNTGELFF
-,TRBJ1-1,TRBV5-1,few,TGCGCCAGCAGCCTACCCCAAGACAGCCATGGGGAAGCTTTCTTT,CASSLPQDSHGEAFF
TRBD2,TRBJ2-1,TRBV29-1,few,TGCAGCGTTGCTCCAGCGGGGTTCTCCTACAATGAGCAGTTCTTC,CSVAPAGFSYNEQFF
-,TRBJ1-5,TRBV6-9,-,TGTGCCAGCAGTTACATGAGGGATCAGCCCCAGCATTTT,CASSYMRDQPQHF